A single sample is the source of the 5 T cell receptor beta chains below, sequenced in a study of cytomegalovirus exposure and HLA in healthy donors. PCR primers comprised 60 Vbeta and 13 Jbeta primers. Generated by immunoSEQ multiplex PCR, the TCRdb table keeps only in-frame clones and is missing some. The data show some 100,000 clones, 60% to 75% seen once. The sample consisted of PBMCs. The receptors were sampled from a man in his fifties or sixties in good health and CMV-seronegative.

The chain couples TRBV7-6 to TRBJ1-5; 9 nucleotides agree with TRBD1. The CDR3 consists of 15 residues. The trim removed 5 bases at V and 6 bases at J, leaving 8 bases unmatched. Germline-derived CDR1 and CDR2 are SGHVS and FNYEAQ. CDR3 residues: CASSKWDRESQPQHF. The DNA for the CDR3 is TGTGCCAGCAGCAAATGGGACAGGGAAAGTCAGCCCCAGCATTTT.

The chain carries TRBV23-1 and TRBJ1-3, with a possible D match to TRBD1 (6 bases). TRBV23-1 is filed as an ORF, its function uncertain. The length of the CDR3 is 17 residues. V lost 5 bases to trimming and J lost 9 bases, with 26 bases between them. The CDR3 spells CASSSHTPGANRSTIYF. In DNA form, the CDR3 reads TGCGCCAGCAGTAGTCATACTCCAGGGGCCAATCGCAGCACCATATATTTT.

This chain links TRBV6-1 with TRBJ2-1; D unresolved. The CDR3 is 11 residues long. V dropped 4 bases and J dropped 6 bases, with 4 bases sitting between them. The germline V gene has CDR1 MNHNS and CDR2 SASEGT. CDR3 in amino acids: CASSVINEQFF. The CDR3 DNA is TGTGCCAGCAGTGTCATCAATGAGCAGTTCTTC.

The J gene is TRBJ1-6, the V gene TRBV28; D gene unclear. The CDR3 sequence is 15 residues long. Per the germline V gene, CDR1 is MDHEN and CDR2 is SYDVKM. The V end was cut by 2 bases, the J end by 10 bases, with 15 bases between. The DNA of the CDR3 is TGTGCCAGCAGTTTAAGCGTACGGCGGCGGTCACCCCTCCACTTT. Translating gives CASSLSVRRRSPLHF.

The V call is TRBV5-4, the J call TRBJ2-1; the D gene is possibly TRBD2 (7 bases). The germline CDR1 and CDR2 sequences are SGHNT and YYREEE (reference sequence). V lost 3 bases to trimming and J lost 8 bases, with 15 bases between them. This CDR3 comprises 14 residues. This CDR3 is CASSWGGRNDEQFF. The CDR3 region has the DNA TGTGCCAGCAGCTGGGGGGGGCGCAACGATGAGCAGTTCTTC.